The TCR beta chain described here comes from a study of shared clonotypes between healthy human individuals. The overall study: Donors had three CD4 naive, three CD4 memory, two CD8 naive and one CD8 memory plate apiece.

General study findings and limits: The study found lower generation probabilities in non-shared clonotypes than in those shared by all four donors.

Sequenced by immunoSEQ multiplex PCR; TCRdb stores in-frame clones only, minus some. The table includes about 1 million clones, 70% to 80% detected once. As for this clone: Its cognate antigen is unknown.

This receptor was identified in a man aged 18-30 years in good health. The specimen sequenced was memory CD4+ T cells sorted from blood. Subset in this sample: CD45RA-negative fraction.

This CDR3 reads CASRAGLAGGVNEQFF. CDR3 bases: TGTGCCAGCAGGGCCGGACTAGCGGGAGGGGTTAATGAGCAGTTCTTC. The chain links TRBV2 to TRBJ2-1; 15 nucleotides line up with TRBD2. CDR1 and CDR2 (germline): SNHLY, FYNNEI. V lost 6 bases to trimming and J lost 7 bases; unmatched junction nucleotides: 7. This CDR3 is 16 amino acids long.